This TCR beta chain stems from a study of blood T cell repertoires in COVID-19. The table came from immunoSEQ multiplex PCR; TCRdb's copy has only in-frame clones and leaves some out. The repertoire holds 350,000 to 450,000 clones, approximately 86% seen once, with less than 9% in the top ten. V was shortened by 2 bases and J by 5 bases, with 13 bases between the two germline ends. Germline loops: CDR1 SGHVS, CDR2 FQNEAQ. The CDR3 totals 15 residues. Input material: peripheral blood. The chain employs TRBV7-8 and TRBJ1-5, with unresolved D. The clonotype was recovered from a woman aged 60 to 75 with COVID-19, enrolled during active disease. CDR3 sequence reads: CASSLTGGSYQPQHF. In DNA form, the CDR3 reads TGTGCCAGCAGCTTAACGGGTGGCAGCTATCAGCCCCAGCATTTT. Together with reference TRBV7-8 and TRBJ1-5, the CDR3 gives the full variable domain: GAGVSQSPRYKVAKRGQDVALRCDPISGHVSLFWYQQALGQGPEFLTYFQNEAQLDKSGLPSDRFFAERPEGSVSTLKIQRTQQEDSAVYLCASSLTGGSYQPQHFGDGTRLSIL.